This T cell receptor beta chain was sequenced during a study of glioma-infiltrating T cells. Study summary: Glioblastomas were WHO grade IV, sampled at first diagnosis; low-grade were grade II.

Worth noting for this clonotype: Its matching antigen is unknown.

V lost 6 bases and J lost 6; bases outside the gene matches: 7. In germline, CDR1 is DFQATT, CDR2 SNEGSKA (reference sequence). The CDR3 sequence is 14 residues long. Findings and limits, study-wide: Signature shared blood CDR3 motifs were enriched in low-divergence and depleted in high-divergence patients. Non-neoplastic patients had below-expected tissue-blood divergence, while all gliomas exceeded expectation.

The iRepertoire nested amplicon-rescue multiplex PCR amplified TCR alpha and beta CDR3s from RNA. Using its own MiXCR run on the multiplex PCR reads, TCRdb lists one record per CDR3 protein. Of about 380,000 distinct CDR3 sequences listed, less than 50% are singletons. The chain uses TRBV20-1 and TRBJ1-6; 8 nucleotides align to TRBD1. This TCR was recovered from a human donor with low-grade glioma or glioblastoma, undergoing nonglioma brain surgery, or in good health (not recorded which). Material: glioma tissue, nonneoplastic brain tissue, or PBMCs (not recorded which). CDR3 protein: CSATQGALNSPLHF. CDR3 coding DNA: TGCAGTGCGACCCAGGGGGCGCTTAATTCACCCCTCCACTTT.